This T cell receptor (beta chain) stems from a study of blood T cells in healthy people across ages. With a J-beta primer mix and a sample-barcoded 5' primer, a second PCR ran about 7 to 12 cycles. TCRdb redid the calling of the 5' RACE reads with MiXCR, one entry per CDR3 protein. The table records hundreds of thousands of distinct CDR3 sequences, more than 50% of them present only once. Germline values: CDR1 SGHTA, CDR2 FQGNSA. Trimming took off 1 base at V and 1 base at J, with 8 bases between the two ends. This CDR3 is 14 amino acids long. The sample holds a few counts of this clonotype. Its matching antigen is unknown. Findings and limits, study-wide: Correlation between TCR beta diversity and naive T cell percentage was strong. Per million T cells, TCR beta diversity dropped roughly linearly as age increased. The lack of PBMC sorting stopped any conclusive naive versus antigen-experienced comparison.

The origin of this receptor is a man between 40 and 49 years old in good health. This chain links TRBV7-2 with TRBJ2-7; no reliable D call. The sequenced material came from blood. The CDR3 reads CASSLGRKSYEQYF. The DNA of the CDR3 is TGTGCCAGCAGCTTAGGGCGAAAATCCTACGAGCAGTACTTC.